This passage covers 6 T cell receptor beta chains from one sample sequenced in a study of long-term antiretroviral therapy in people with HIV (dated by TCRdb to the early 2020s). Sequencing of the TRB variable region was done with the immunoSEQ hsTCRB v3.0 assay at survey level resolution. This is the immuneACCESS table as TCRdb keeps it, with only in-frame sequences that have V and J called. A part of the clones is gone; compared with another copy, unresolved V genes explain less than half, and the rest is unexplained. The sample profile shows around 30,000 clones; around 96% of them were found once. Around 2% of the sample goes to the ten largest clones. Sequencing used unsorted PBMCs, obtained approximately 6.8 years after starting antiretroviral therapy. These receptors were collected from a man aged 25 to 45 with HIV.

The chain has TRBV7-6 and TRBJ2-7; D is uncertain. Per germline, CDR1 SGHVS and CDR2 FNYEAQ. The CDR3 runs to 14 residues. Trimming removed 3 bases from V and 3 bases from J, with 12 bases in between. CDR3 amino acids: CASSLPGPHYEQYF. DNA of the CDR3: TGTGCCAGCAGCTTGCCGGGTCCCCACTACGAGCAGTACTTC.

The rearrangement uses TRBV7-3 and TRBJ2-7, with D hard to call. The ends were cut back, 2 bases at V and 2 bases at J, with 7 bases in the middle. This CDR3 spans 13 amino acids. Germline V CDR1 and CDR2: SGHTA, FQGTGA. In nucleotides, the CDR3 is TGTGCCAGCAGCTTAGGCACCACCTACGAGCAGTACTTC. Translated, it gives CASSLGTTYEQYF.

V gene TRBV11-2 combines with J gene TRBJ2-2; D is uncertain. The V end was cut by 2 bases, the J end by 6 bases, with 7 bases between. CDR1 is SGHAT and CDR2 is FQNNGV in the germline V gene. The CDR3 covers 13 residues. The CDR3 protein is CASSLPSPGELFF. The CDR3 DNA follows: TGTGCCAGCAGCTTACCCTCCCCCGGGGAGCTGTTTTTT.

Details on this clone: This sample includes further DNA sequences coding for the same CDR3. This sequence joins TRBV9 and TRBJ2-7; D is undetermined. Germline V gives CDR1 SGDLS, CDR2 YYNGEE. V lost 0 bases to trimming and J lost 2 bases, with 9 bases between them. The CDR3 covers 14 residues. Here the CDR3 DNA reads TGTGCCAGCAGCGTAGGTCTGGGAACCTACGAGCAGTACTTC. Translated, it gives CASSVGLGTYEQYF.

The chain recombines TRBV10-3 with TRBJ2-3; D unresolved. With 2 bases removed from V and 4 bases from J, the gap between germline ends came to 7 bases. This CDR3 contains 13 residues. Germline V gene sequence: CDR1 ENHRY, CDR2 SYGVKD. The CDR3, as DNA: TGTGCCATCAGTGAGCCCCCTTCAGATACGCAGTATTTT. Its protein product is CAISEPPSDTQYF.

In this sample, this clone turned up a few times. The V and J genes are TRBV7-2 and TRBJ1-1; D gene unclear. This CDR3 comprises 16 residues. Germline values: CDR1 SGHTA, CDR2 FQGNSA. V was pared by 4 bases and J by 0 bases, with 15 bases between. CDR3 sequence (DNA): TGTGCCAGCAGCTACCGGAGGGTAGGTATGAACACTGAAGCTTTCTTT. Encoded protein: CASSYRRVGMNTEAFF.